This section outlines one TCR beta chain sequence together with its context. This clonotype appeared a few times. Its antigen is not yet known. It has no much larger one-base neighbor in the sample; base qualities were not kept. The method behind the library was PCR. TCR sequencing of DNA from cultured CD4+ T cells used the Oncomine TCR Beta short-read assay at the Johns Hopkins FTIC core. The QIAamp micro DNA kit was used to extract genomic DNA from the cultured CD4+ T cells. Oncomine TCR Beta libraries from cultured CD4+ T cells were pooled using unique dual indexes and sequenced on an Illumina iSeq 100. From the authors' description of their analysis: Non-productive sequences were removed, and CDR3s that did not start with C, did not end with F or W, or were shorter than 7 amino acids were discarded. The MANAFEST web application identified antigen-specific clonotypes by comparing peptide-stimulated wells against reference wells and other culture wells. For a clone to be called positive, the clone needed an FDR below 0.05, an odds ratio above 5, and a productive frequency above 0.1% in at least two of three replicate wells. A clonotype was classed as cross-reactive if the clonotype showed significant expansion both in SARS-CoV-2 spike wells and in at least one common cold coronavirus spike condition. Levenshtein distances (stringdist) and unrooted phylogenetic trees (ape) in R version 3.6.1 were used to assess CDR3 homology. TCRdb redid the processing of the public reads, applying fastp at Q25 and MiXCR, and retained in-frame beta chains. Every CDR3 protein is listed once, alongside the most common genes and DNA of its rows. Clone size and V and J calls follow TCRdb, not the original study. The sample table shows 9,000 to 13,000 distinct CDR3 sequences, and around 78% are seen once. Jointly, the top ten make up approximately 7.7% of the sample.

This sample was taken from a study of vaccination and CD4 T cells after COVID-19 (dated by TCRdb to between 2020 and 2023). About the study as a whole: Every convalescent patient had a positive nasal swab PCR test for SARS-CoV-2, with mild disease in 8 to 10 patients and severe disease in one. Post-COVID blood samples from convalescent patients were collected a median of approximately 93 days after diagnosis, with a range of 35 to 161 days. As controls, cultures received a CEFX viral epitope pool (the positive control), an HIV-1 Nef peptide pool (the negative control), or no peptide at all. Overlapping spike peptide pools from SARS-CoV-2 and from the common cold coronaviruses HCoV-NL63, HCoV-OC43 and HCoV-229E were used as culture stimuli. Post-vaccine blood samples were taken a median of about 70 days after the second vaccine dose, with a range of about 13 to 250 days. The convalescent cohort included six males and four females, with two Hispanic individuals, seven Caucasians, two Asians and one multiracial person. In approximately ten COVID-19 convalescent patients and a few infection-naive healthy vaccine recipients, the spike-specific CD4+ TCR repertoire before mRNA vaccination was compared with the repertoire after mRNA vaccination. Participants got two doses of the Pfizer-BioNTech BNT162b2 vaccine (n=8) or two doses of the Moderna mRNA-1273 vaccine (n=2). Overall study outcomes, separate from this receptor: Among convalescent patients, a median about 86% of the SARS-CoV-2-reactive clones seen after vaccination appeared only after vaccination, which suggests priming specific to the vaccine. The number of convalescent patients in the study was relatively small, and the study did not examine early timepoints following natural infection. Of the vaccine-specific clones in convalescent patients, 304 of 307, or nearly all, reacted only to SARS-CoV-2 spike and did not cross-react with common cold coronaviruses. The median number of SARS-CoV-2-reactive clonotypes rose from fewer than 25 after infection to 38 after vaccination, but the change was not significant.

This sample's treatment or condition label indicates: approximately nine-day PBMC culture with coronavirus spike peptide pools or control peptides (ViraFEST assay). To expand antigen-specific T cells with peptide pools and then pick out the expanded clonotypes through TCR sequencing, the study relied on the ViraFEST assay. The positive SARS-CoV-2 PCR tests of the convalescent patients were dated from March to December 2020, before the Alpha, Beta and Delta variants emerged in the United States. PBMCs were cultured at 1.5 million to 2.5 million per well in IMDM supplemented with approximately 5% human AB serum and 8.5 to 10 IU/ml IL-2, with roughly 9.5 ug/ml peptide pools added. Half of the culture medium was replaced with fresh IL-2-containing medium on days 3 and 7. After around 11 days of culture, CD4+ T cells were isolated by negative selection with the EasySep CD4+ T cell isolation kit. Ficoll-Paque Plus gradient centrifugation was used to isolate PBMCs from whole blood, and the isolated PBMCs were then either used fresh or cryopreserved at -140C. Culture conditions were generally each tested in triplicate wells.

CDR1 and CDR2 are drawn from the germline V gene (reference sequence): DFQATT, SNEGSKA. V and J are truncated by 0 bases and 1 base respectively, leaving an intervening sequence of 10 bases. The CDR3 measures 15 amino acids from cysteine to phenylalanine. Only the CDR3 region is kept as DNA, spanning 45 bases read in frame from base 1. Sequencing used CD4+ T cells from blood, cultured in vitro. The clonotype was recovered from a human donor who had recovered from COVID-19. The chain is assembled from TRBV20-1 and TRBJ1-5; no confident D gene assignment can be made. The DNA sequence is as follows: TGCAGTGCTAGAGATCCCGGGGTCAGCAATCAGCCCCAGCATTTT. Its protein product is CSARDPGVSNQPQHF.